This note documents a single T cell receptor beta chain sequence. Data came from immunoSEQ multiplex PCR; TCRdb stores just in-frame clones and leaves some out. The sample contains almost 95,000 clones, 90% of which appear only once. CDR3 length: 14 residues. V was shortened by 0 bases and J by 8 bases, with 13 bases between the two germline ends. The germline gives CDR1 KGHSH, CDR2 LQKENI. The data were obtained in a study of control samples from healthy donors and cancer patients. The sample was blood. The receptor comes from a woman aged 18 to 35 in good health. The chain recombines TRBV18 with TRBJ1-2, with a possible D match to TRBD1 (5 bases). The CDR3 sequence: CASSPPPGVGGYTF. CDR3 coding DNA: TGTGCCAGCTCACCACCGCCGGGGGTAGGAGGCTACACCTTC.